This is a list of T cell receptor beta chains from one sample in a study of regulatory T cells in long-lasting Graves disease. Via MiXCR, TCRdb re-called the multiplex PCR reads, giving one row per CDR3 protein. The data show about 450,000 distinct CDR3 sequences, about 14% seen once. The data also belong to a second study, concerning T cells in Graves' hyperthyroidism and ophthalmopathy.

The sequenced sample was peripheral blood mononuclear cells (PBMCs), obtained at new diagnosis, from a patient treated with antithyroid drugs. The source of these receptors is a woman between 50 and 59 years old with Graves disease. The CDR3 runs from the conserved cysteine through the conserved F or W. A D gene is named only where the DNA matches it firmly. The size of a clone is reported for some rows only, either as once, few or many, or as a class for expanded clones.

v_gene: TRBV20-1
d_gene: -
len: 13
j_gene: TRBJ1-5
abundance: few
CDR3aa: CSAPRGAYQPQHF
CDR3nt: TGCAGTGCCCCACGAGGGGCTTATCAGCCCCAGCATTTT

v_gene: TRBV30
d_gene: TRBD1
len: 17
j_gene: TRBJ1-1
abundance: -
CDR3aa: CAWSKTGLPMMNTEAFF
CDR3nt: TGTGCCTGGAGTAAGACAGGGCTCCCGATGATGAACACTGAAGCTTTCTTT

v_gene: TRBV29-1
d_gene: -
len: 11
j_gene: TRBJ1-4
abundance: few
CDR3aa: CSGTQGEKLFF
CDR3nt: TGCAGCGGGACGCAAGGTGAAAAACTGTTTTTT

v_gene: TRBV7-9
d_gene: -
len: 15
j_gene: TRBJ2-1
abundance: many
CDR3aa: CASSLDGGFLNEQFF
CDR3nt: TGTGCCAGCAGCTTAGACGGGGGCTTCCTCAATGAGCAGTTCTTC

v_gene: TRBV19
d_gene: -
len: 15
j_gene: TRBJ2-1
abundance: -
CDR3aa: CASAPGSSSYNEQFF
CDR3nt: TGTGCCAGTGCGCCGGGTTCAAGCTCCTACAATGAGCAGTTCTTC

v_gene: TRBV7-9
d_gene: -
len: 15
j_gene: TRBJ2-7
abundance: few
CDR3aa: CASSPGTLMTYEQYF
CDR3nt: TGTGCCAGCAGCCCCGGGACACTAATGACCTACGAGCAGTACTTC

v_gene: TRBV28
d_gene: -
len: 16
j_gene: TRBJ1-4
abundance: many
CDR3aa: CASSLAGATDHEKLFF
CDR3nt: TGTGCCAGCAGTTTGGCAGGAGCGACAGACCATGAAAAACTGTTTTTT

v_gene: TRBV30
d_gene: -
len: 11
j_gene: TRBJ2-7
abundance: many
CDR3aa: CAWREAVEQYF
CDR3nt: TGTGCCTGGAGAGAAGCGGTTGAGCAGTACTTC

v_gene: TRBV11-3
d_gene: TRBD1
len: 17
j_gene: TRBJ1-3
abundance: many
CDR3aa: CASSPGQGRGSGNTIYF
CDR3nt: TGTGCCAGCAGCCCGGGACAGGGAAGGGGTTCTGGAAACACCATATATTTT

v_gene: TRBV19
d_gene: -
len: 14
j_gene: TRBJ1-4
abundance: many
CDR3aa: CASSMRRTGEKLFF
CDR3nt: TGTGCCAGTAGTATGAGGCGGACGGGTGAAAAACTGTTTTTT

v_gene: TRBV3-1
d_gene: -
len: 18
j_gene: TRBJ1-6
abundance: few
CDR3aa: CASSQDLGSVGSNSPLHF
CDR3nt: TGTGCCAGCAGCCAAGATCTTGGGTCAGTTGGCTCGAATTCACCCCTCCACTTT

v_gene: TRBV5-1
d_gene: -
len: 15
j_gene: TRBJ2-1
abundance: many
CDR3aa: CASSERTTTAGEQFF
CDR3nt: TGCGCCAGCAGCGAGCGGACCACGACTGCGGGTGAGCAGTTCTTC

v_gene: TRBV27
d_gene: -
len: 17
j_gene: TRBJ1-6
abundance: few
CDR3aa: CASSPSDSSSYNSPLHF
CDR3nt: TGTGCCAGCAGTCCGAGCGACTCTAGCTCCTATAATTCACCCCTCCACTTT

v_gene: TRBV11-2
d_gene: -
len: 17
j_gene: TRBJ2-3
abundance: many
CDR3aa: CASSQYLGRSSTDTQYF
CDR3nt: TGTGCCAGCAGCCAATACCTCGGCCGATCTAGCACAGATACGCAGTATTTT

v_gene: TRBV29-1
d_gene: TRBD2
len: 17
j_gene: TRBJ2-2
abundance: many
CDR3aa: CSVSGSSGRADTGELFF
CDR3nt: TGCAGCGTTAGCGGGTCTAGCGGGAGGGCCGACACCGGGGAGCTGTTTTTT

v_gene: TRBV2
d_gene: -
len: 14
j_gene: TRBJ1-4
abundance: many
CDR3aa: CASSEFAENEKLFF
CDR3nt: TGTGCCAGCAGTGAATTCGCCGAAAATGAAAAACTGTTTTTT

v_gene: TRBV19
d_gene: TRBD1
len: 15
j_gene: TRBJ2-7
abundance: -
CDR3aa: CASSIGSQGAYEQYF
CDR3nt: TGTGCCAGTAGTATAGGATCCCAGGGGGCGTACGAGCAGTACTTC

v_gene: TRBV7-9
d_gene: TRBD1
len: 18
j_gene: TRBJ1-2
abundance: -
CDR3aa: CASSLAGQGSNGNYGYTF
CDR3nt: TGTGCCAGCAGCTTAGCCGGACAGGGCTCCAACGGAAACTATGGCTACACCTTC

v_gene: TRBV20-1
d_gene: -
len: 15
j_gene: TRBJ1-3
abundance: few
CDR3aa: CSADPFGGAGNTIYF
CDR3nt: TGCAGTGCTGACCCCTTTGGGGGGGCAGGAAACACCATATATTTT

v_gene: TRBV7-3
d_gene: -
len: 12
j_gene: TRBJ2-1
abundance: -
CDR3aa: CASSQSGFEQFF
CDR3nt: TGTGCCAGCAGCCAATCGGGGTTTGAGCAGTTCTTC

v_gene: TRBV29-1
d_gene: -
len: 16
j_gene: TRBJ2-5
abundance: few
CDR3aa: CSVDPAQATSLETQYF
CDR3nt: TGCAGCGTTGATCCGGCGCAGGCAACCAGTTTAGAGACCCAGTACTTC

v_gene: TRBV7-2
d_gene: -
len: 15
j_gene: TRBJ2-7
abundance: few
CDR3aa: CASSLTTGLSYEQYF
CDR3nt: TGTGCCAGCAGCTTAACAACAGGTCTCTCCTACGAGCAGTACTTC

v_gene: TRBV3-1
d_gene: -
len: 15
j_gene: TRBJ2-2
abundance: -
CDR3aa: CASSHQVMNTGELFF
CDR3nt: TGTGCCAGCAGCCATCAAGTAATGAACACCGGGGAGCTGTTTTTT

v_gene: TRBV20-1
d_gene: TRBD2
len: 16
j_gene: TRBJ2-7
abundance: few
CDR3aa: CSARDRTSGSFYEQYF
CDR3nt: TGCAGTGCTAGAGATAGGACTAGCGGGAGTTTCTACGAGCAGTACTTC

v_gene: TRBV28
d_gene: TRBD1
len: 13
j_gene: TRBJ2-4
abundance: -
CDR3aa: CASSLGTENIQYF
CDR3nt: TGTGCCAGCAGTTTAGGGACAGAGAACATTCAGTACTTC

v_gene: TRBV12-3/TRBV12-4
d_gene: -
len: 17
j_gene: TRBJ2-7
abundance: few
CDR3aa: CASSLQGRYLDLYEQYF
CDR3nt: TGTGCCAGCAGTTTACAGGGTCGGTACCTCGATCTCTACGAGCAGTACTTC

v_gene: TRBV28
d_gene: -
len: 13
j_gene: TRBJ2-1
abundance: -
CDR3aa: CATAGNSYNEQFF
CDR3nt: TGTGCTACGGCGGGAAACTCCTACAATGAGCAGTTCTTC

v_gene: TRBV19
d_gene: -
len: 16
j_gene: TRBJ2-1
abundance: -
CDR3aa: CASSIAAGNNHNEQFF
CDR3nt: TGTGCCAGTAGTATAGCAGCAGGGAACAACCACAATGAGCAGTTCTTC

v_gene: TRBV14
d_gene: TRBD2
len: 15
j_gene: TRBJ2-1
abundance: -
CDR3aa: CASSRLAGFYNEQFF
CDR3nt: TGTGCCAGCAGCCGACTAGCGGGATTCTACAATGAGCAGTTCTTC

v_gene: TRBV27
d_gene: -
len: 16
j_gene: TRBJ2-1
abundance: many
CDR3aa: CASSLVGLSSYNEQFF
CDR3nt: TGTGCCAGCAGCTTAGTAGGACTTAGCTCCTACAATGAGCAGTTCTTC